This TCR beta chain was sequenced in a study of CD8 T cells in ankylosing spondylitis. A word on this clonotype: What it binds is not known.

Trimming shortened V by 3 bases and J by 2 bases, and 8 bases separated the two germline ends. The CDR3 has 12 amino acids. Germline assignment: CDR1 DFQATT and CDR2 SNEGSKA (reference sequence). Findings and caveats of the study: Significant enrichment of disease-linked clones was reportedly seen in matched ankylosing spondylitis synovial fluid.

Molecular-barcoded quantitative 5'-RACE produced these TCR beta libraries. TCRdb processed the 5' RACE reads anew with MiXCR; each CDR3 protein has one entry. This sample has more than 200,000 distinct CDR3 sequences, with 24% found just once. The chain is built from TRBV20-1 and TRBJ2-7; the D is unclear. The sample comprised blood, either unsorted or a sorted T cell fraction (not recorded which). This TCR came from a male donor with ankylosing spondylitis or in good health (not recorded which). The CDR3 here is CSASPAAYEQYF. The CDR3 DNA reads TGCAGTGCTAGTCCGGCAGCCTACGAGCAGTACTTC.